A single sample is the source of the 23 T cell receptor beta chains below, sequenced in a study of OX40 agonist ivuxolimab in advanced cancers. TCRdb keeps only in-frame clones here, not all; method: immunoSEQ multiplex PCR. The repertoire consists of just under 65,000 clones, with about 83% occurring once and the leading ten covering about 9.4%. Sequences were derived from CD4+ or CD8+ T cells sorted from blood, sampled in a trial of the OX40 agonist ivuxolimab. These receptors came from an adult with an advanced solid tumor such as melanoma, head and neck, liver or kidney cancer.

V and J are TRBV4-3 and TRBJ1-5, with D perhaps matching TRBD1 (6 bases). V lost 0 bases to trimming and J lost 1 base, with 13 bases between them. Per germline, CDR1 LGHNA and CDR2 YSLEER. CDR3 length: 17 amino acids. CDR3 sequence: CASSQDSVTGSNQPQHF. In nucleotides, the CDR3 is TGCGCCAGCAGCCAAGATTCCGTGACAGGAAGCAATCAGCCCCAGCATTTT.

This rearrangement joins TRBV11-2 to TRBJ2-1; 9 nucleotides align to TRBD1. After removal of 1 base from V and 0 bases from J, the junction contained 7 bases not matched to a gene. This CDR3 has 18 amino acids. Germline assignment: CDR1 SGHAT and CDR2 FQNNGV. The chain's CDR3 is CASSLAPTGGGSYNEQFF. The CDR3 nucleotides are TGTGCCAGCAGCTTAGCCCCGACAGGGGGGGGCTCCTACAATGAGCAGTTCTTC.

V and J are TRBV29-1 and TRBJ1-4, with D possibly being TRBD1 (6 bases). Germline-derived CDR1 and CDR2 are SQVTM and ANQGSEA. The CDR3 totals 14 residues. V lost 4 bases, J lost 7 bases, and 16 bases lay in between. CDR3 protein: CSVANPTRGEKLFF. CDR3 bases: TGCAGCGTTGCAAACCCTACCAGGGGTGAAAAACTGTTTTTT.

V usage is TRBV5-8 and J usage is TRBJ1-3; TRBD1 might be the D (6 bases). V lost 2 bases to trimming and J lost 0 bases, with 9 bases between them. Germline values: CDR1 SGHTS, CDR2 YDEGEE. The CDR3 extends over 15 amino acids. The CDR3 bases are TGTGCCAGCAGCTTCGACAGGTACTCTGGAAACACCATATATTTT. Translated, it gives CASSFDRYSGNTIYF.

The rearrangement joins TRBV7-2 to TRBJ1-4; TRBD1 is a possible D gene (6 bases). Germline V gives CDR1 SGHTA, CDR2 FQGNSA. Trimming removed 5 bases at V and 8 bases at J, with 15 bases between. The CDR3 runs to 14 residues. The CDR3 DNA reads as TGTGCCAGCAGCGCCGGGACAAATTTGGAAAAACTGTTTTTT. Translation gives CASSAGTNLEKLFF.

The CDR3 loop reads CASSLSLAGVETQYF. In DNA, the CDR3 is TGCGCCAGCAGCTTAAGTCTAGCGGGGGTGGAGACCCAGTACTTC. The chain uses TRBV5-1 and TRBJ2-5, with TRBD2 identical over 10 bases. Germline V gene lookup returns CDR1 SGHRS and CDR2 YFSETQ. The CDR3 covers 15 residues. J gave up 5 bases and V 2 bases, and 6 bases lay outside the gene matches. The full variable domain, completed using reference TRBV5-1 and TRBJ2-5, is KAGVTQTPRYLIKTRGQQVTLSCSPISGHRSVSWYQQTPGQGLQFLFEYFSETQRNKGNFPGRFSGRQFSNSRSEMNVSTLELGDSALYLCASSLSLAGVETQYFGPGTRLLVL.

V gene TRBV27 combines with J gene TRBJ2-2; tentative D call: TRBD2 (5 bases). CDR3 size: 13 residues. Trimming pared 2 bases from V and 12 bases from J, leaving 13 bases between. CDR1 is MNHEY and CDR2 is SMNVEV in the germline V gene (reference sequence). The CDR3 DNA follows: TGTGCCAGCAGTTTAGGCGGCGGGCTAAAGCTGTTTTTT. Translation gives CASSLGGGLKLFF.

The CDR3 nucleotides are TGTGCCAGCAGCGAAAGGGGGGACAGATTAAATGAGCAGTTCTTC. Its translation: CASSERGDRLNEQFF. The V and J genes are TRBV7-3 and TRBJ2-1, with D perhaps TRBD1 (7 bases). In germline, CDR1 is SGHTA, CDR2 FQGTGA. CDR3 length: 15 amino acids. Trimming pared 5 bases from V and 7 bases from J, leaving 18 bases between.

The chain couples TRBV9 to TRBJ2-1; 8 positions match TRBD2. Germline values: CDR1 SGDLS, CDR2 YYNGEE. Germline trimming cut 1 base from V and 7 bases from J; bases unmatched to any gene: 10. The CDR3 runs to 16 residues. The CDR3 coding sequence is TGTGCCAGCAGCGTAAGGGTCGCGGGGGGTGGAAATGAGCAGTTCTTC. It encodes CASSVRVAGGGNEQFF.

The count of this clone is one. The rearrangement links TRBV25-1 to TRBJ1-2, with 7 positions matching TRBD1. The germline CDR1 and CDR2 sequences are MGHDK and SYGVNS. This CDR3 has 14 amino acids. With V trimmed by 11 bases and J by 0 bases, 9 bases remained unmatched. In DNA form, the CDR3 reads TGTGCCGGCAACTTTGGGACAGCTAACTATGGCTACACCTTC. Residues: CAGNFGTANYGYTF.

CDR3 protein: CASSVVRDNSPLHF. CDR3 in DNA: TGCGCCAGCAGCGTCGTTCGAGATAATTCACCCCTCCACTTT. The rearrangement joins TRBV10-2 to TRBJ1-6, with unresolved D. The CDR3 extends over 14 amino acids. Trimming removed 6 bases at V and 5 bases at J, with 11 bases between. CDR1 is WSHSY and CDR2 is SAAADI in the germline V gene.

This clone was found a few times. This sequence joins TRBV6-4 and TRBJ2-2; 7 positions match TRBD1. This CDR3 region has 15 residues. CDR1 and CDR2 from the germline V gene are MRHNA and SNTAGT. Trimming removed 4 bases from V and 6 bases from J; junction bases left unmatched: 8. The CDR3 loop is CASSASGGESGELFF. The CDR3 region has the DNA TGTGCCAGCAGTGCCTCAGGGGGTGAATCCGGGGAGCTGTTTTTT.

The rearrangement joins TRBV29-1 to TRBJ1-2, with TRBD1 matching over 8 bases. The J segment lost 4 bases and the V segment lost 6 bases, leaving 7 bases of the junction unmatched. Germline-derived CDR1 and CDR2 are SQVTM and ANQGSEA. This CDR3 has 13 residues. The CDR3 loop reads CSVDREEGYGYTF. CDR3 DNA: TGCAGCGTGGACAGGGAGGAGGGCTATGGCTACACCTTC.

The chain has TRBV14 and TRBJ2-2; D gene unclear. V dropped 5 bases and J dropped 5 bases, with 9 bases sitting between them. The CDR3 is made up of 13 amino acids. Looked up from germline, CDR1 is SGHDN and CDR2 is FVKESK. The chain's CDR3 is CASSAQITGELFF. In DNA, the CDR3 is TGTGCCAGCAGCGCTCAGATTACCGGGGAGCTGTTTTTT.

CDR3 nucleotide sequence: TGCGCCAGCAGCTCGACCCCATTATCCTACGAGCAGTACTTC. This gives the protein CASSSTPLSYEQYF. J is TRBJ2-5 and V is TRBV5-1; D is undetermined. The J call is in doubt because the DNA end fits TRBJ2-7 better. The length of the CDR3 is 14 residues. Germline CDR1 SGHRS, CDR2 YFSETQ.

The chain employs TRBV5-6 and TRBJ1-5; D might be TRBD1 (5 bases). The CDR3 consists of 15 residues. Per germline, CDR1 SGHDT and CDR2 YYEEEE. Trimming removed 0 bases from V and 7 bases from J, with 14 bases in between. The CDR3 reads CASSLGGGAGQPQHF. The DNA of the CDR3 is TGTGCCAGCAGCTTGGGCGGCGGGGCTGGACAGCCCCAGCATTTT.

This chain links TRBV18 with TRBJ2-1, with 9 bases identical to TRBD2. This CDR3 spans 17 amino acids. Germline-derived CDR1 and CDR2 are KGHSH and LQKENI. Trimming removed 4 bases from V and 0 bases from J; junction bases left unmatched: 7. The CDR3 nucleotides read TGTGCCAGCTCACGAGCGGGGGGTGCTAGCTCCTACAATGAGCAGTTCTTC. Amino acids: CASSRAGGASSYNEQFF.

The genes are TRBV19 and TRBJ2-6; tentative D call: TRBD1 (7 bases). Trimming removed 5 bases at V and 4 bases at J, with 12 bases between. The CDR3 runs to 15 residues. The V gene's germline CDR1 is LNHDA and CDR2 SQIVND (reference sequence). The CDR3 protein is CASSVADRGANVLTF. The CDR3 region has the DNA TGTGCCAGTAGTGTAGCGGACAGGGGGGCCAACGTCCTGACTTTC.

This chain links TRBV19 with TRBJ2-2, with 8 bases that match TRBD1. Germline V lookup: CDR1 LNHDA, CDR2 SQIVND (reference sequence). The length of the CDR3 is 16 residues. J was trimmed by 0 bases and V by 5 bases; bases with no gene match: 5. This CDR3 is CASSVDRAPNTGELFF. The DNA of the CDR3 is TGTGCCAGTAGTGTGGACAGGGCCCCGAACACCGGGGAGCTGTTTTTT.

The chain links TRBV11-3 to TRBJ2-4; 8 bases align to TRBD2. With 1 base clipped from V and 13 bases from J, the junction kept 12 bases outside the gene matches. The germline V gene has CDR1 SGHNT and CDR2 YENEEA. The CDR3 covers 15 residues. CDR3 loop: CASSLAFPWREDQYF. The DNA for the CDR3 is TGTGCCAGCAGCTTAGCCTTCCCTTGGCGGGAGGACCAGTACTTC.

The CDR3 nucleotides read TGTGCCAGTAGTTCGAGGACCTTAAAGGACACTGAAGCTTTCTTT. Amino acid sequence: CASSSRTLKDTEAFF. The V call is TRBV19, the J call TRBJ1-1; D uncertain. V was cut by 5 bases and J by 3 bases, with 16 bases left in between. CDR3 length: 15 residues. In germline, CDR1 is LNHDA, CDR2 SQIVND (reference sequence).

The chain joins TRBV2 to TRBJ1-6; a weak D match, TRBD1 (6 bases). There are 13 residues in the CDR3. Germline CDR1 reads SNHLY; CDR2 reads FYNNEI. V was clipped by 5 bases and J by 10 bases, with 12 bases between them. The CDR3 protein is CASSRGGDSPLHF. The DNA for the CDR3 is TGTGCCAGCAGTAGGGGGGGGGACTCACCCCTCCACTTT.

The rearrangement links TRBV11-3 to TRBJ2-7; D call uncertain. Germline V gene data show CDR1 as SGHNT and CDR2 as YENEEA. Trimming removed 1 base at V and 7 bases at J, with 8 bases between. CDR3 size: 12 residues. CDR3 in amino acids: CASSLVSTEQYF. Written as DNA, the CDR3 is TGTGCCAGCAGCTTAGTTTCGACAGAGCAGTACTTC.